This TCR beta chain was found in a study of T cell responses to AZD1222 COVID-19 vaccine. Whole-study findings and limits: At 160-218 and 743-854, vaccine-associated CD4 TCRs were dominant, and they spanned spike. Spike-specific TCR repertoires showed rising breadth and depth after two AZD1222 doses. Females made up more of the donors, who were largely white British, and clonal diversity may have come out too low. Close to half of all spike-specific TCRs reportedly target regions of the variants that are unmutated.

Remarks on this clone: Its antigen remains unidentified. A read error may produce the germline difference seen at one junction end.

Data came from immunoSEQ multiplex PCR; TCRdb stores just in-frame clones and leaves some out. The table has 80,000 or so clones, 75% to 90% seen once. The CDR3 extends over 15 amino acids. In germline, CDR1 is LNHDA, CDR2 SQIVND (reference sequence). The gene calls are TRBV19 and TRBJ2-3; tentatively, D is TRBD1 or TRBD2 (5 bases each). Sequenced material: peripheral blood, taken on day 0 of AZD1222 vaccination. The sequence derives from an adult in good health. The chain's CDR3 is CASSLGTELTDTRNF. The CDR3 DNA sequence: TGTGCCAGTAGTCTCGGGACGGAGTTGACAGATACGAGGAATTTT.